The source of this T cell receptor beta chain is a study of early T cells in non-severe SARS-CoV-2 infection. Attached unique molecular identifiers marked individual cDNA molecules. TCRdb re-called the 5' RACE reads with MiXCR, one entry per CDR3 protein. The sample carries about 33,000 distinct CDR3 sequences, 5.5% to 7% recorded once. The sample holds many counts of this clonotype. This receptor was identified in an adult who was a healthcare worker with PCR-confirmed SARS-CoV-2 infection or an uninfected control (not recorded which). The material sequenced was whole blood.

The CDR3 coding sequence is TGTGCCAGCAGTTCCTCCGCCAGCAATGAGCAGTTCTTC. Translating gives CASSSSASNEQFF. The chain combines TRBV6-2 or TRBV6-3 with TRBJ2-1; D ambiguous. The ends were cut back, 4 bases at V and 6 bases at J, with 10 bases in the middle. This CDR3 region has 13 residues. Germline V lookup: CDR1 MNHEY, CDR2 SVGEGT.